Below are 7 T cell receptor beta chains sequenced from a single sample in a study of blood T cell repertoires in COVID-19 (dated by TCRdb to the early 2020s). The receptor library was made with the immunoSEQ multiplex PCR assay. TCRdb took over this immuneACCESS table, retaining in-frame rearrangements with V and J assigned. Such tables are incomplete; in checked studies, under half of the missing clones stem from an unresolved V gene, and the remainder is unexplained. This sample holds some 220,000 clones; around 84% were observed only once. 9.7% of the sample rests with the top ten. The sequencing input was peripheral blood. The receptors were sampled from a man in his fifties or sixties with active or convalescent COVID-19.

This chain joins TRBV2 and TRBJ2-2, with 9 bases matching TRBD2. This CDR3 comprises 15 residues. CDR1 and CDR2 (germline): SNHLY, FYNNEI. With V trimmed by 5 bases and J by 10 bases, 11 bases remained unmatched. CDR3 amino acids: CASSLGLAPWEELFF. As DNA, the CDR3 is TGTGCCAGCAGTCTGGGACTAGCCCCGTGGGAGGAGCTGTTTTTT.

The table lists this clone with a few counts. The CDR3 DNA is TGTGCCAGCAGTGAAGCTAGGAGGGAAACTGAAGCTTTCTTT. It specifies CASSEARRETEAFF. The V call is TRBV6-1, the J call TRBJ1-1; no firm D call. Trimming stripped 0 bases from V and 5 bases from J, with 10 bases between. Germline assignment: CDR1 MNHNS and CDR2 SASEGT. The CDR3 is made up of 14 amino acids.

This chain links TRBV18 with TRBJ1-2; the match to TRBD1 covers 8 bases. CDR1 is KGHSH and CDR2 is LQKENI in the germline V gene. V lost 6 bases and J lost 8; bases outside the gene matches: 8. This CDR3 comprises 13 residues. In DNA form, the CDR3 reads TGTGCCAGCTCCCCTGGACAGGGTTGGGGCTACACCTTC. It specifies CASSPGQGWGYTF.

V usage is TRBV29-1 and J usage is TRBJ2-2; 9 bases match TRBD1. This CDR3 comprises 12 residues. The germline V gene has CDR1 SQVTM and CDR2 ANQGSEA. V lost 6 bases and J lost 7; bases outside the gene matches: 3. The CDR3 here is CSVGTGFGELFF. The CDR3 region has the DNA TGCAGCGTGGGGACAGGGTTCGGGGAGCTGTTTTTT.

The V call is TRBV27, the J call TRBJ2-2, with 9 bases aligning to TRBD1. The CDR3 is 16 amino acids. Germline V gene lookup returns CDR1 MNHEY and CDR2 SMNVEV (reference sequence). Trimming took 5 bases from V and 7 from J; bases not matched to a gene: 11. CDR3 sequence reads: CASSRIGTGFNGELFF. The CDR3 bases are TGTGCCAGCAGTCGAATCGGGACAGGGTTCAACGGGGAGCTGTTTTTT.

The V and J genes are TRBV28 and TRBJ1-4; a weak D match, TRBD1 (5 bases). Trimming removed 4 bases from V and 5 bases from J, with 14 bases in between. The CDR3 consists of 15 residues. Germline CDR1 MDHEN, CDR2 SYDVKM. The CDR3 region has the DNA TGTGCCAGCAGTTCCCTTTTCTGGGGCAATGAAAAACTGTTTTTT. Translation gives CASSSLFWGNEKLFF.

The table lists this clone with a few counts. The V call is TRBV2, the J call TRBJ1-3, with D perhaps TRBD1 (6 bases). Germline V gene sequence: CDR1 SNHLY, CDR2 FYNNEI. CDR3 size: 15 residues. Trimming pared 3 bases from V and 0 bases from J, leaving 9 bases between. CDR3 amino acids: CASSEPTGSGNTIYF. DNA for the CDR3: TGTGCCAGCAGTGAGCCGACAGGCTCTGGAAACACCATATATTTT.